This entry lists 27 T cell receptor beta chains sequenced from one sample in a study of regulatory T cells in long-lasting Graves disease. Time point indicated: newly diagnosed GD, antithyroid drugs for less than 3 months. PBMC-derived RNA was used for the TCR library. Sequencing libraries for TCR beta were prepared with iRepertoire HTBI primers and Arm-PCR of CDR3 regions. Via MiXCR, TCRdb re-called the multiplex PCR reads, giving one row per CDR3 protein. The sample holds some 460,000 distinct CDR3 sequences, 15% to 20% seen once. Separately, the same data were catalogued under a study of T cells in Graves' hyperthyroidism and ophthalmopathy.

The source was peripheral blood mononuclear cells (PBMCs), collected at new diagnosis, from a patient treated with antithyroid drugs. These receptor sequences come from a man aged 40-49 years with Graves disease.

Many counts were recorded for this clonotype. CDR3 DNA: TGTGCCAGCGCGGAAAGCTCCTACAATGAGCAGTTCTTC. It specifies CASAESSYNEQFF. This chain uses TRBV9 with TRBJ2-1; D is unresolved. CDR1 is SGDLS and CDR2 is YYNGEE in the germline V gene. With 7 bases removed from V and 0 bases from J, the gap between germline ends came to 8 bases. The length of the CDR3 is 13 residues.

In the case of this clonotype: This may come from a read error, since a much larger clone is one base off. V is TRBV30 and J is TRBJ1-2; D is undetermined. The CDR3 length is 13 residues. Trimming left V 1 base short and J 6 bases short, with 12 bases between. Germline values: CDR1 GTSNPN, CDR2 SVGIG (reference sequence). The CDR3 coding sequence is TGTGCCTGGAGTGGGGTCCAGCGTAATGGCTACACCTTC. Translating gives CAWSGVQRNGYTF.

This clonotype was detected many times. The CDR3 reads CASSQVRTGGRDEQYF. CDR3 bases: TGTGCCAGCAGCCAAGTCCGGACTGGGGGCAGGGACGAGCAGTACTTC. This chain links TRBV14 with TRBJ2-7; D might be TRBD1 (6 bases). Germline V gene lookup returns CDR1 SGHDN and CDR2 FVKESK. This CDR3 is 16 amino acids long. V lost 1 base and J 5 bases, leaving 18 bases between the germline ends.

In regard to this clonotype: Sequence at one end of the junction differs from germline and may be a read error. The V call is TRBV20-1, the J call TRBJ2-5; possibly TRBD1 for D (6 bases). The CDR3 length is 13 residues. Germline V gives CDR1 DFQATT, CDR2 SNEGSKA (reference sequence). As DNA, the CDR3 is TGCGGTGCTAGACGGACAGCCCAAGAGACCCAGTACTTC. Its protein product is CGARRTAQETQYF.

The chain combines TRBV20-1 with TRBJ2-5; D possibly corresponds to TRBD2 (6 bases). Looked up from germline, CDR1 is DFQATT and CDR2 is SNEGSKA (reference sequence). The length of the CDR3 is 14 residues. The V end lost 3 bases, the J end lost 5 bases, and 16 bases lay between the germline ends. The CDR3 DNA follows: TGCAGTGCTAGCGTGCCGGGAGCAACGGAGACCCAGTACTTC. Its translation: CSASVPGATETQYF.

The J gene is TRBJ2-2, the V gene TRBV29-1, with D perhaps matching TRBD1 (5 bases). The CDR3 sequence is 14 residues long. Germline V lookup: CDR1 SQVTM, CDR2 ANQGSEA. Trimming removed 5 bases from V and 0 bases from J, with 10 bases in between. The CDR3 DNA is TGCAGCGTTCCCATGGGGCCGAACACCGGGGAGCTGTTTTTT. Its translation is CSVPMGPNTGELFF.

In regard to this clonotype: This may stem from a read error, because a much larger clone lies one nucleotide away. The chain carries TRBV7-9 and TRBJ2-5; TRBD1 matches at 9 bases. The CDR3 is 13 residues long. Germline values: CDR1 SEHNR, CDR2 FQNEAQ (reference sequence). The DNA of the CDR3 is TGTGCCAGCAGCCCCACCGGGGGGACAGGGCTTCTCTTC. Translating it yields CASSPTGGTGLLF.

This clonotype was seen repeatedly, ten times or more. This chain connects TRBV27 to TRBJ2-3, with D unclear. Looked up from germline, CDR1 is MNHEY and CDR2 is SMNVEV (reference sequence). V shed 5 bases and J shed 3 bases, with 15 bases lying between them. The CDR3 contains 15 residues. The CDR3 is CASSPSLGLTDTQYF. CDR3 nucleotides: TGTGCCAGCAGTCCCAGCCTAGGATTGACAGATACGCAGTATTTT.

The chain carries TRBV7-9 and TRBJ2-5; 8 bases are a match to TRBD2. The germline CDR1 and CDR2 sequences are SEHNR and FQNEAQ (reference sequence). The V and J ends lost 5 bases and 2 bases, in that order; junction bases with no gene match: 10. The CDR3 consists of 16 residues. The CDR3: CASSPLIAGRQETQYF. For the CDR3, the DNA is TGTGCCAGCAGCCCGCTTATAGCGGGAAGACAAGAGACCCAGTACTTC.

V is TRBV14 and J is TRBJ2-5; no clear D gene. Trimming pared 0 bases from V and 1 base from J, leaving 9 bases between. The CDR3 has 15 residues. Germline CDR1 and CDR2: SGHDN and FVKESK. In nucleotides, the CDR3 is TGTGCCAGCAGCCAAGATTGGGGAACCCAAGAGACCCAGTACTTC. As protein: CASSQDWGTQETQYF. The whole variable domain, remainder taken from reference TRBV14 and TRBJ2-5, is EAGVTQFPSHSVIEKGQTVTLRCDPISGHDNLYWYRRVMGKEIKFLLHFVKESKQDESGMPNNRFLAERTGGTYSTLKVQPAELEDSGVYFCASSQDWGTQETQYFGPGTRLLVL.

The chain combines TRBV24-1 with TRBJ2-5, with D unclear. This CDR3 comprises 11 residues. Trimming left V 9 bases short and J 5 bases short, with 9 bases between. CDR1 and CDR2 from the germline V gene are KGHDR and SFDVKD. In DNA, the CDR3 is TGTGCCACCTCCGAATGGGAGACCCAGTACTTC. Encoded protein: CATSEWETQYF.

Ten or more counts support this clonotype. The rearrangement uses TRBV20-1 and TRBJ2-1; TRBD1 agrees at 9 bases. This CDR3 has 18 residues. Germline V gene data show CDR1 as DFQATT and CDR2 as SNEGSKA (reference sequence). The J segment lost 8 bases and the V segment lost 4 bases, leaving 21 bases of the junction unmatched. The CDR3 DNA follows: TGCAGTGCTAAGACCGGGACAGGGTCGACTAGGGTGGCGGATGAGCAGTTCTTC. It translates to CSAKTGTGSTRVADEQFF.

This clonotype has a handful of counts. This chain joins TRBV18 and TRBJ2-2; 8 nucleotides match TRBD2. The CDR3 is 17 residues long. J lost 3 bases, V lost 0 bases, and 6 bases had no gene match. Germline CDR1 and CDR2: KGHSH and LQKENI. The CDR3 region is CASSPPGGGPDTGELFF. As DNA, the CDR3 is TGTGCCAGCTCACCACCCGGGGGGGGCCCGGACACCGGGGAGCTGTTTTTT.

This clonotype has a handful of counts. The V call is TRBV30, the J call TRBJ2-5; D is ambiguous. The CDR3 has 13 amino acids. V lost 4 bases to trimming and J lost 0 bases, with 9 bases between them. Germline assignment: CDR1 GTSNPN and CDR2 SVGIG (reference sequence). This CDR3 reads CAWTRPNQETQYF. In nucleotides, the CDR3 is TGTGCCTGGACTCGCCCCAACCAAGAGACCCAGTACTTC.

This clonotype was observed a few times. V usage is TRBV11-2 and J usage is TRBJ2-1; TRBD2 aligns across 10 bases. The CDR3 spans 17 residues. Germline CDR1 and CDR2: SGHAT and FQNNGV. V lost 1 base and J lost 6; bases outside the gene matches: 9. CDR3 protein: CASSLVGRASGSNEQFF. CDR3 nucleotides: TGTGCCAGCAGCTTAGTGGGGAGGGCTAGCGGGAGCAATGAGCAGTTCTTC.

This clonotype came up many times. The chain is built from TRBV12-3 or TRBV12-4 and TRBJ2-7; 7 bases match TRBD1. The V and J ends lost 6 bases and 9 bases, in that order; junction bases with no gene match: 5. CDR3 size: 11 residues. Written as DNA, the CDR3 is TGTGCCAGCAGACTAGGGACAGCGCAGTACTTC. Translated: CASRLGTAQYF.

This clonotype showed up many times. The chain has TRBV2 and TRBJ2-5, with D perhaps being TRBD1 or TRBD2 (5 bases each). Germline CDR1 SNHLY, CDR2 FYNNEI. This CDR3 has 14 amino acids. The CDR3 DNA reads TGTACCGGGGCGTCAGGGTTGTCTGGAGAGACCCAGTACTTC. It is translated as CTGASGLSGETQYF. Looking up the rest from reference TRBV2 and TRBJ2-5 gives the full variable domain: EPEVTQTPSHQVTQMGQEVILRCVPISNHLYFYWYRQILGQKVEFLVSFYNNEISEKSEIFDDQFSVERPDGSNFTLKIRSTKLEDSAMYFCTGASGLSGETQYFGPGTRLLVL.

The CDR3, as DNA: TGTGCCAGCTCACCGCTACAGGGGCGGTTAACGAACACTGAAGCTTTCTTT. It translates to CASSPLQGRLTNTEAFF. The V and J genes are TRBV18 and TRBJ1-1; TRBD1 aligns across 7 bases. CDR3 length equals 17 residues. Germline V gene lookup returns CDR1 KGHSH and CDR2 LQKENI. V gave up 3 bases and J gave up 1 base; unmatched junction bases: 11.

The chain is built from TRBV29-1 and TRBJ2-3; unclear D gene. The V gene's germline CDR1 is SQVTM and CDR2 ANQGSEA. Trimming took 7 bases from V and 5 from J, leaving 16 bases between them. The CDR3 has 13 residues. CDR3: CSAGARRGDTQYF. The CDR3 nucleotides are TGCAGCGCAGGAGCGCGCCGAGGAGATACGCAGTATTTT.

The rearrangement links TRBV29-1 to TRBJ2-3; TRBD2 might be the D (5 bases). CDR3 size: 12 residues. Between the trimmed V and J ends, which lost 6 bases and 4 bases, there was a span of 11 bases. Germline CDR1 SQVTM, CDR2 ANQGSEA. CDR3 in amino acids: CSVVGVADTQYF. CDR3 bases: TGCAGCGTGGTGGGAGTTGCAGATACGCAGTATTTT.

At least ten counts were recorded for this clonotype. The gene calls are TRBV2 and TRBJ2-7; possibly TRBD1 for D (6 bases). The CDR3 extends over 14 amino acids. V was cut by 6 bases and J by 3 bases, with 15 bases left in between. From germline, CDR1 is SNHLY and CDR2 FYNNEI. CDR3 sequence reads: CASRFDRNNYEQYF. The CDR3 bases are TGTGCCAGCAGATTTGACAGGAATAACTACGAGCAGTACTTC.

This chain's CDR3 is CATRGVFTDTQYF. CDR3 in DNA: TGTGCCACTAGGGGGGTTTTCACAGATACGCAGTATTTT. This rearrangement joins TRBV19 to TRBJ2-3; D tentatively fits TRBD1 or TRBD2 (6 bases each). CDR1 and CDR2 from the germline V gene are LNHDA and SQIVND (reference sequence). The CDR3 is 13 amino acids. Trimming removed 10 bases at V and 2 bases at J, with 13 bases between. Looking up the rest from reference TRBV19 and TRBJ2-3 gives the full variable domain: DGGITQSPKYLFRKEGQNVTLSCEQNLNHDAMYWYRQDPGQGLRLIYYSQIVNDFQKGDIAEGYSVSREKKESFPLTVTSAQKNPTAFYLCATRGVFTDTQYFGPGTRLTVL.

This sequence joins TRBV7-9 and TRBJ2-3; the match to TRBD1 covers 7 bases. Germline V gene data show CDR1 as SEHNR and CDR2 as FQNEAQ (reference sequence). V was clipped by 3 bases and J by 0 bases; unmatched bases: 6. The CDR3 contains 16 residues. CDR3 region: CASSFAGTDSTDTQYF. The CDR3 region has the DNA TGTGCCAGCAGCTTCGCTGGGACAGATAGCACAGATACGCAGTATTTT.

The V and J genes are TRBV18 and TRBJ2-1; 10 bases agree with TRBD2. The ends lost 2 bases at V and 1 base at J; junction bases unmatched: 5. CDR3 length: 17 amino acids. Germline CDR1 KGHSH, CDR2 LQKENI. In nucleotides, the CDR3 is TGTGCCAGCTCACCAATTGGACTAGCGGTATCCTACAATGAGCAGTTCTTC. Its translation is CASSPIGLAVSYNEQFF.

This clonotype turned up a few times. The chain uses TRBV20-1 and TRBJ1-2; no reliable D call. The V gene lost 0 bases and the J gene lost 8 bases, with 16 bases spanning the gap. From germline, CDR1 is DFQATT and CDR2 SNEGSKA (reference sequence). The CDR3 sequence is 14 residues long. The CDR3: CSARDNEALLGYTF. For the CDR3, the DNA is TGCAGTGCTAGAGATAACGAGGCCTTACTCGGCTACACCTTC.

This clonotype was observed many times. J is TRBJ1-2 and V is TRBV12-3 or TRBV12-4; 8 bases are a match to TRBD1. The CDR3 spans 13 residues. V trimming: 5 bases; J trimming: 5 bases; junction bases outside the gene matches: 4. CDR3 protein: CASSGNRGYGYTF. CDR3 sequence (DNA): TGTGCCAGCAGTGGTAACAGGGGGTATGGCTACACCTTC.

The gene calls are TRBV29-1 and TRBJ2-1; TRBD2 agrees at 16 bases. From germline, CDR1 is SQVTM and CDR2 ANQGSEA. V lost 4 bases, J lost 0 bases, and 3 bases stayed unmatched. The CDR3 totals 17 residues. The CDR3 DNA reads as TGCAGCGTTGTGGGACTAGCGGGAGGGGTCTCCTACAATGAGCAGTTCTTC. It specifies CSVVGLAGGVSYNEQFF.